This TCR beta chain originates from a study of identical twins (dated by TCRdb to the mid-2010s). At the level of the whole study: To test whether fetal clonotypes persist, the study used deep sequencing on TCR alpha and beta repertoires from monozygotic twins, unrelated adults of various ages, and cord blood. Replicate twin experiments were performed at different times using different library preparation protocols to rule out contamination. Study-level results and caveats: In monozygotic twins, out-of-frame TCR alpha sharing was systematically underestimated by recombination models, although the models agreed with sharing between unrelated individuals. Excess twin sharing in beta out-of-frame sequences was weaker because fewer shared sequences lowered the signal-to-noise ratio. Abundant cord blood beta clonotypes had fewer insertions, young adult naive repertoires showed a similar but weaker trend, and memory repertoires showed no such trend. Compared with coincidental sharing between unrelated individuals, an excess of low generation-probability sequences was observed among out-of-frame TCR alpha sequences shared between twins. Zero-insertion analyses could be partly confounded by invariant T cells such as MAIT and iNKT, although diverse VJ usage argued against such confounding for most clonotypes. Conclusions relied on cross-sectional statistical analysis, since the same donors could not be followed over many years.

Every donor in the study was a healthy Caucasian. The twin cohort comprised three pairs of female monozygotic twins, all aged roughly 18 to 30 years. Using Miltenyi CD45RO+ enrichment and human naive T-cell isolation kits, memory (CD45RO+) and naive T cells were isolated from PBMC. To prepare the library, 5' RACE was applied. Sequencer: Illumina HiSeq 2000. Template switching introduced a universal primer binding site; the final cDNA contained a unique molecular identifier, enabling accurate counting of TCR cDNA molecules. Specific primers in the conserved constant-segment region were used to synthesize first-strand cDNA for TCR alpha and beta chains. To control for contamination, each cDNA library was double barcoded with a SMART-Mk sample barcode plus Illumina barcodes. TruSeq adapter sequences, together with Illumina sample barcodes, were added in two successive PCR steps. TCR alpha and beta cDNA libraries were sequenced on the Illumina HiSeq platform with custom primers. Per the source publication's procedure: MiGEC processed the raw reads to extract unique molecular identifiers, while MiXCR was used to determine the CDR3 positions. Recombination models were inferred per individual with the repgenHMM and IGoR tools using an EM algorithm. The tcR package in R was used for shared clonotype analysis, with sharing normalized by the product of cloneset sizes. To study raw recombination free of thymic and clonal selection effects, out-of-frame nonproductive sequences were analyzed. In TCRdb, the public reads were trimmed at Q25 with fastp and aligned with MiXCR, with productive beta chains retained. Rows are unified per CDR3 protein, each entry keeping the most common DNA and genes. V and J calls and clone size were set by TCRdb, not the authors. Counted in this sample were approximately 280,000 distinct CDR3 sequences; about 8% of them appeared once. Approximately 2% of the sample belongs to the ten largest clones.

Reading from cysteine to phenylalanine, the CDR3 counts 13 amino acids. Of the read, only the CDR3 DNA is kept; its 39 bases are in frame from base 1. CDR1 and CDR2 (SGHRS, YFSETQ) derive from the germline V gene. V and J are truncated by 4 bases and 4 bases respectively, leaving an intervening sequence of 11 bases. The table lists this clonotype with many counts. The antigen it binds to is not known. The record has no base qualities; no much larger clone is one base away. These same records also appear under a second study, on yellow fever vaccine responses in identical twins. The other study reports the following: The T cell response to vaccination in identical twins was reported by the authors to appear partly convergent and partly personalized. In the study, vaccine-responding T cell clones were precisely tracked in identical twins.

The sequence derives from a young woman in good health. The sequence joins TRBV5-1 to TRBJ1-2; TRBD1 is possibly the D segment (6 matching bases). The sequencing sample was made of memory (CD45RO+) T cells sorted from blood. The label giving this sample's cell subset or site can be read as: CD45RO+ enriched T cells. The nucleotide sequence is TGCGCCAGCAGCGCTGGACAGTCCTATGGCTACACCTTC. Translated, it reads CASSAGQSYGYTF.